This T cell receptor (beta chain) was recorded in a study of blood T cell repertoires in COVID-19. In germline, CDR1 is SGHVS, CDR2 FNYEAQ. The CDR3 has 15 amino acids. Trimming shortened V by 1 base and J by 7 bases, and 14 bases separated the two germline ends. TCRdb's table, derived via immunoSEQ multiplex PCR, lists solely in-frame clones and lacks some. The data show approximately 210,000 clones, with roughly 88% seen just once and approximately 2.1% held by the top ten. This clone appeared once. Material for sequencing was peripheral blood. The clonotype originates from a man younger than 45 who had recovered from COVID-19. The chain is built from TRBV7-6 and TRBJ2-1; the D gene is possibly TRBD1 (6 bases). In DNA form, the CDR3 reads TGTGCCAGCAGCTTAGACACAGGGCTGGTAAATGAGCAGTTCTTC. It codes for CASSLDTGLVNEQFF.